This TCR beta chain was sequenced during a study of blood T cell repertoires in COVID-19. Study-level background: The origin of the acute and convalescent COVID-19 samples was the United States, Italy and Spain. T cells, B-cell-depleted T cells, or PBMCs supplied cDNA or gDNA.

In the original workflow: Nucleated cell number was recorded as an estimate derived from reference gene primer amplification. The repertoire was sequenced with immunoSEQ multiplex PCR; TCRdb's copy has only in-frame clones and lacks some. V and J calls and clone size are copied from that table; D and trimming were computed from the DNA. The sample lists 200,000 to 250,000 clones; around nine tenths were seen once. CDR3 length equals 16 residues. Germline assignment: CDR1 KGHDR and CDR2 SFDVKD. V lost 5 bases, J lost 0 bases, and 14 bases lay in between. The sequencing input was peripheral blood. V usage is TRBV24-1 and J usage is TRBJ2-3; a weak D match, TRBD1 (6 bases). This receptor was obtained from a man aged 55 to 70 with acute or convalescent COVID-19. The CDR3 coding sequence is TGTGCCACCAGTGCTAGGACAGCTACTAGCACAGATACGCAGTATTTT. Its translation: CATSARTATSTDTQYF.